The TCR beta chain described here comes from a study of blood T cells in healthy people across ages. PCR was performed a second time for roughly 7 to 11 cycles using a sample-barcoded 5' primer and a J-beta primer mix. In TCRdb, the 5' RACE reads were re-called with MiXCR into one record per CDR3 protein. There are 540,000 or so distinct CDR3 sequences in the sample; 47% occur only once, and 20% to 25% lies in the top ten. Collection of around 10 milliliters of peripheral blood was performed for each donor. Samples each yielded at least 6 micrograms of total RNA. The CDR3 spans 14 residues. V lost 4 bases and J 4 bases, leaving 10 bases between the germline ends.

The TCR was taken from a man older than 75 in good health. Sequencing was performed on blood. V gene TRBV12-3 or TRBV12-4 combines with J gene TRBJ1-4; TRBD1 might be the D (5 bases). CDR3 region: CASSWDARNEKLFF. CDR3 DNA sequence: TGTGCCAGCAGTTGGGACGCGCGTAATGAAAAACTGTTTTTT.